The clone carrying this T cell receptor beta chain was found many times. Covering alpha and beta chains, TRAV- and TRBV-specific primers were used for the first-strand cDNA. TCR amplification used 20 PCR cycles, a constant-region primer and a V-primer adapter. TCRdb itself ran the reads through MiXCR, one entry per CDR3 protein. The table shows about 91,000 distinct CDR3 sequences, with 20% to 25% occurring only once. The sample comes from a study of low-dose radiotherapy and immunotherapy resistance in tumors. Overall study: Every 2 weeks, cohort 1 got 0.5 Gy, reaching 6.5 Gy to the planning target volume. Every two weeks, cyclophosphamide 200 mg/m2 was infused one day before radiation plus immunotherapy.

As to time point: after trial treatment. Stated treatment: LDRT plus nivolumab, ipilimumab, low-dose cyclophosphamide and aspirin (RACIN trial). In germline, CDR1 is SGHTA, CDR2 FQGNSA. Trimming cost V 5 bases and J 7 bases, with 11 bases left between them. CDR3 length: 12 residues. The chain combines TRBV7-2 with TRBJ1-1, with D tentatively TRBD1 (6 bases). Sequenced material: PBMCs, taken after low-dose radiotherapy plus immunotherapy. The sequence derives from a female donor with ovarian cancer. The CDR3 nucleotides read TGTGCCAGCAGCCGGGCGACAGGTGAAGCTTTCTTT. It translates to CASSRATGEAFF.